A single sample gave rise to the 21 T cell receptor beta chains below, sequenced in a study of CD8+CD57+ T cells in acquired aplastic anemia. Patients chosen for sequencing had shown CD8+CD57+ cell expansion by flow cytometry. Profiling that covered TCR beta VDJ and CDR3 relied on genomic DNA as its template. In TCRdb, the reads were re-called with MiXCR into one record per CDR3 protein. Here the sample spans about 240,000 distinct CDR3 sequences, about 44% being singletons. Specimen: sorted CD4+, CD8+, or CD8+CD57+ T cells (not recorded which) from PBMCs. The receptors shown here come from a human donor with aplastic anemia.

The rearrangement links TRBV10-3 to TRBJ1-2, with a weak D call TRBD1 (5 bases). This CDR3 is built from 13 residues. Germline CDR1 is ENHRY and CDR2 is SYGVKD. Between the trimmed V and J ends, which lost 3 bases and 3 bases, there was a span of 8 bases. In nucleotides, the CDR3 is TGTGCCATCAGTGACCAACAGGACTATGGCTACACCTTC. Translating gives CAISDQQDYGYTF.

This clonotype came up once. V gene TRBV2 combines with J gene TRBJ2-7, with TRBD2 as a possible D gene (5 bases). The germline gives CDR1 SNHLY, CDR2 FYNNEI. With 4 bases removed from V and 4 bases from J, the gap between germline ends came to 14 bases. This CDR3 contains 14 residues. CDR3 sequence: CASSGLEEGYEQYF. For the CDR3, the DNA is TGTGCCAGCAGTGGTCTGGAGGAAGGGTACGAGCAGTACTTC.

This clonotype occurred many times. The chain links TRBV12-5 to TRBJ1-2; no clear D. Per germline, CDR1 LGHNT and CDR2 FRNRAP. The CDR3 totals 14 residues. V dropped 2 bases and J dropped 2 bases, with 9 bases sitting between them. The CDR3 sequence: CASGLSGSNYGYTF. DNA of the CDR3: TGTGCTAGTGGTTTGTCAGGATCAAACTATGGCTACACCTTC.

Ten or more counts support this clonotype. The chain employs TRBV7-6 and TRBJ1-6, with a weak D call TRBD1 (5 bases). In germline, CDR1 is SGHVS, CDR2 FNYEAQ. The V gene lost 1 base and the J gene lost 7 bases, with 8 bases spanning the gap. CDR3 length: 14 residues. DNA of the CDR3: TGTGCCAGCAGCTTAGTTCGGACAAATTCACCCCTCCACTTT. Translated: CASSLVRTNSPLHF.

The sample holds many counts of this clonotype. The chain links TRBV4-3 to TRBJ2-7; 10 bases are shared with TRBD1. The CDR3 is 14 amino acids. V was clipped by 4 bases and J by 7 bases; unmatched bases: 7. Germline V lookup: CDR1 LGHNA, CDR2 YSLEER. The CDR3 DNA sequence: TGCGCCAGCAGCCTGGGGACAGGGGAGAAGGAGCAGTACTTC. This translates into CASSLGTGEKEQYF.

This clonotype was recorded at least ten times. The chain uses TRBV7-9 and TRBJ2-7, with TRBD2 identical over 13 bases. The CDR3 runs to 18 residues. CDR1 SEHNR and CDR2 FQNEAQ come from the germline V gene (reference sequence). J gave up 0 bases and V 4 bases, and 9 bases lay outside the gene matches. Here the CDR3 reads CASSSRGTSGDLSYEQYF. The CDR3 coding sequence is TGTGCCAGCAGCTCGAGGGGGACTAGCGGGGACCTCTCCTACGAGCAGTACTTC. Combining the CDR3 with reference TRBV7-9 and TRBJ2-7 gives the whole variable domain DTGVSQNPRHKITKRGQNVTFRCDPISEHNRLYWYRQTLGQGPEFLTYFQNEAQLEKSRLLSDRFSAERPKGSFSTLEIQRTEQGDSAMYLCASSSRGTSGDLSYEQYFGPGTRLTVT.

On this clonotype: A read error may be the cause here, since a much bigger clone is one base away. The V call is TRBV10-3, the J call TRBJ2-7; TRBD1 or TRBD2 may be the D gene (5 bases each). Germline V gene data show CDR1 as ENHRY and CDR2 as SYGVKD. CDR3 size: 13 residues. CDR3 DNA sequence: TGTGCCAGCCGGGGCCGGGACGACTACGGGCAGTACTTC. Translating gives CASRGRDDYGQYF.

As for this clonotype: A read error may account for a junction end that differs from germline. The chain couples TRBV7-8 to TRBJ2-7; 10 bases fit TRBD1. Germline loops: CDR1 SGHVS, CDR2 FQNEAQ. The CDR3 covers 17 residues. CDR3 residues: CASSQSSSGTGAGEQYF. CDR3 bases: TGCGCCAGCAGCCAATCAAGTTCCGGGACAGGGGCGGGCGAGCAGTACTTC.

The sample holds one count of this clonotype. The chain recombines TRBV24-1 with TRBJ2-7, with 8 bases matching TRBD1. Germline CDR1 KGHDR, CDR2 SFDVKD. This CDR3 spans 16 amino acids. Germline trimming cut 1 base from V and 2 bases from J; bases unmatched to any gene: 6. Here the CDR3 reads CATSDFRADRAYEQYF. The CDR3 DNA sequence: TGTGCCACCAGTGATTTTCGCGCGGACAGGGCCTACGAGCAGTACTTC.

The chain employs TRBV7-8 and TRBJ1-4; 9 bases line up with TRBD1. J gave up 6 bases and V 9 bases, and 8 bases lay outside the gene matches. This CDR3 has 14 residues. Germline values: CDR1 SGHVS, CDR2 FQNEAQ. The CDR3 loop reads CASSTTGGHEKLFF. CDR3 nucleotides: TGTGCCAGTAGTACGACAGGGGGGCATGAAAAACTGTTTTTT.

Comment on this clonotype: An end of the junction differs from the germline gene, which may be a read error. The chain is built from TRBV7-2 and TRBJ2-5; 11 nucleotides align to TRBD2. The length of the CDR3 is 16 residues. Germline loops: CDR1 SGHTA, CDR2 FQGNSA. The DNA of the CDR3 is TGCGCCAGCAGCTTACTACTAGCGGGAGTTGACGGGACCCGGTACTTC. It specifies CASSLLLAGVDGTRYF.

This chain joins TRBV20-1 and TRBJ1-2; perhaps TRBD1 as D (5 bases). V was trimmed by 6 bases and J by 0 bases, leaving 11 bases between them. Per the germline V gene, CDR1 is DFQATT and CDR2 is SNEGSKA (reference sequence). This CDR3 is built from 13 residues. The CDR3 reads CSAEGRANYGYTF. The DNA of the CDR3 is TGCAGTGCCGAGGGGAGAGCTAACTATGGCTACACCTTC.

This clonotype was observed at least ten times. The chain is built from TRBV7-3 and TRBJ2-2, with a possible D match to TRBD2 (5 bases). The CDR3 spans 15 residues. The V end lost 5 bases, the J end lost 8 bases, and 18 bases lay between the germline ends. Germline CDR1 SGHTA, CDR2 FQGTGA. DNA of the CDR3: TGTGCCAGCAGCCCGAGCGGAATCAGAGGGGGGGAGCTGTTTTTT. This translates into CASSPSGIRGGELFF.

This clonotype showed up many times. The chain uses TRBV20-1 and TRBJ1-2, with TRBD1 as a possible D gene (5 bases). The CDR3 is made up of 17 amino acids. Germline V lookup: CDR1 DFQATT, CDR2 SNEGSKA (reference sequence). V was clipped by 6 bases and J by 4 bases, with 27 bases between them. CDR3 nucleotides: TGCAGTGCCACTCACCCCCGGGCCCAGGGTAAAGGCTATGGCTACACCTTC. This gives the protein CSATHPRAQGKGYGYTF.

Concerning this clonotype itself: Its ends do not fully match the called genes, so a read error is possible. The chain carries TRBV4-3 and TRBJ2-1; 12 bases align to TRBD2. The germline gives CDR1 LGHNA, CDR2 YSLEER. This CDR3 contains 19 residues. CDR3 nucleotides: TGCGCCAGCAGCCAAGTTTCTAGCGGGAGGGCCTTGTCCTACAATGAGCAGTCCTTC. Protein sequence: CASSQVSSGRALSYNEQSF.

This sequence joins TRBV2 and TRBJ2-7; the D gene could be TRBD1 or TRBD2 (8 bases each). CDR1 and CDR2 (germline): SNHLY, FYNNEI. The CDR3 totals 16 residues. CDR3 loop: CARLQGGSGTSYEQYF. CDR3 bases: TGTGCTAGACTACAGGGGGGTAGCGGGACATCCTACGAGCAGTACTTC.

This clonotype was counted once. The CDR3: CASSSSGQGLHLSYGYTF. The CDR3 region has the DNA TGCGCCAGCAGCTCTTCGGGACAGGGGTTGCATCTTTCTTATGGCTACACCTTC. The rearrangement uses TRBV5-1 and TRBJ1-2; 10 bases align to TRBD1. Germline assignment: CDR1 SGHRS and CDR2 YFSETQ. This CDR3 is 18 amino acids long. V was clipped by 3 bases and J by 5 bases; unmatched bases: 16.

This clonotype was detected many times. The J gene is TRBJ1-2, the V gene TRBV7-9; no reliable D call. CDR3 length: 11 amino acids. Germline CDR1 reads SEHNR; CDR2 reads FQNEAQ (reference sequence). The V end lost 2 bases, the J end lost 6 bases, and 4 bases lay between the germline ends. The CDR3 nucleotides read TGTGCCAGCAGCTTAATGGATGGCTACACCTTC. Translating gives CASSLMDGYTF. Complete variable domain (other parts from reference TRBV7-9 and TRBJ1-2): DTGVSQNPRHKITKRGQNVTFRCDPISEHNRLYWYRQTLGQGPEFLTYFQNEAQLEKSRLLSDRFSAERPKGSFSTLEIQRTEQGDSAMYLCASSLMDGYTFGSGTRLTVV.

The chain employs TRBV11-3 and TRBJ2-7; D uncertain. Per germline, CDR1 SGHNT and CDR2 YENEEA. V lost 1 base and J lost 9, with 10 bases in between. CDR3 length equals 12 residues. The CDR3 sequence: CASSLGPGSQYF. CDR3 DNA sequence: TGTGCCAGCAGCTTAGGGCCGGGTTCGCAGTACTTC. Supplemented by reference TRBV11-3 and TRBJ2-7, the full variable domain reads EAGVVQSPRYKIIEKKQPVAFWCNPISGHNTLYWYLQNLGQGPELLIRYENEEAVDDSQLPKDRFSAERLKGVDSTLKIQPAELGDSAVYLCASSLGPGSQYFGPGTRLTVT.

Only one count was recorded for this clonotype. This sequence joins TRBV7-9 and TRBJ2-1; D is possibly TRBD2 (7 bases). The CDR3 length is 14 residues. CDR1 and CDR2 from the germline V gene are SEHNR and FQNEAQ (reference sequence). The V end was cut by 5 bases, the J end by 4 bases, with 12 bases between. The CDR3 DNA reads as TGTGCCAGCAGCCAAGGGGGGGATTACAATGAGCAGTTCTTC. This gives the protein CASSQGGDYNEQFF.

The rearrangement links TRBV6-1 to TRBJ1-5, with 8 bases fitting TRBD1. The CDR3 consists of 16 residues. Germline CDR1 reads MNHNS; CDR2 reads SASEGT. Trimming removed 5 bases from V and 1 base from J; junction bases left unmatched: 7. CDR3 amino acids: CASSNHRGKSNQPQHF. The CDR3 coding sequence is TGTGCCAGCAGTAACCACAGGGGGAAAAGCAATCAGCCCCAGCATTTT.